The sequence of this TCR beta chain was determined in a study of cytomegalovirus exposure and HLA in healthy donors (dated by TCRdb to 2016 to 2017). With regard to the full study: A later analysis indicated that the roughly 120 validation repertoires were generated on the platform also employed for the approximately 670 repertoires of the first cohort. The aim of the study was to test whether cataloging public T cell receptors could identify signatures of past pathogen exposure. High-throughput TCR immunosequencing, statistical association of individual TCRs with disease status, and machine learning were combined to predict cytomegalovirus infection status. A separate validation cohort of roughly 130 different subjects was used in addition to the 666-subject first cohort. What the authors observed across the whole study: In vitro tests confirmed that three of the cytomegalovirus-associated TCR beta chains recognize cytomegalovirus antigens. A total of 164 TCR beta chains were listed by the study as associated with cytomegalovirus. It was suggested by the authors that the approach could potentially be generalized to other disease states and immunological phenotypes. Of the cluster scores, roughly 93% were above 0 in a later analysis, which found that TCRs clustered in the first cohort also tended to co-occur in the 120 or so validation repertoires. Most TCR sequences were observed very rarely across donors, whereas some public TCRs were present in many individuals. The classifier was reported to diagnose cytomegalovirus status with high specificity and sensitivity in both the original cohort and the validation cohort. The validation cohort had no HLA typing available for a later analysis, so co-occurrence within that cohort was assessed over all 120 or so repertoires.

Library creation used the immunoSEQ multiplex PCR assay. In the authors' own workflow: A statistical classification framework was built to diagnose cytomegalovirus status from the catalog of TCR beta chain sequences. Sourced from immuneACCESS, this table was stored by TCRdb with only in-frame sequences that have V and J called. A share of the clones is absent; for the studies checked, an unresolved V gene accounts for under half, and the remainder has no known explanation. D and trimming come from the DNA, and the V and J calls and clone size come from that table. In all, the sample holds roughly 190,000 clones, and around nine tenths of those were seen once. The leading ten clones occupy 7.2% of the sample. The CDR3, cysteine through phenylalanine, is 13 amino acids long. Only CDR3 DNA is held: 39 bases, read in frame from base 1. V has 5 bases trimmed and J has 8 bases trimmed; junction bases matching no gene number 5. Sequences MNHNS (CDR1) and SASEGT (CDR2) are obtained from the germline V gene.

The donors belonged to the validation cohort of under 150 subjects, which was separate from the approximately 700-subject first cohort. As concerns this clone: It lacks a known antigen. No much larger clone is present one base from it, and per-base qualities are unavailable.

The sequenced sample consisted of PBMCs. Recombination connected TRBV6-1 to TRBJ1-4; TRBD1 fits 7 bases in the junction. This sequence was found in a man under 40 in good health and CMV-seropositive. The CDR3 protein sequence reads: CASSRQGGEKLFF. The DNA sequence is TGTGCCAGCAGTCGACAGGGAGGCGAAAAACTGTTTTTT.